This entry lists 27 T cell receptor beta chains sequenced from one sample in a study of T cell repertoires in cytomegalovirus infection. TCRdb fed the reads into MiXCR, producing one record per CDR3 protein. The repertoire holds a few hundred thousand distinct CDR3 sequences, with roughly 9.5% as singletons. Sequenced material: PBMCs. All receptors derive from a human donor in good health (CMV status not recorded). Some clones in this sample may be carry-over from other donors' samples.

In this sample, this clonotype turned up many times. The chain links TRBV6-5 to TRBJ2-3; D ambiguous. This CDR3 is built from 15 residues. Germline V gene data show CDR1 as MNHEY and CDR2 as SVGAGI. V gave up 4 bases and J gave up 6 bases, with 17 bases separating them. The CDR3: CASSSSPPDQDTQYF. CDR3 nucleotide sequence: TGTGCCAGCAGTTCCTCTCCTCCGGATCAGGATACGCAGTATTTT.

This clonotype was found many times. CDR3 loop: CASSSGRSHSGNTIYF. The CDR3 nucleotides are TGTGCCAGCAGCTCGGGACGCAGCCACTCTGGAAACACCATATATTTT. The chain recombines TRBV7-2 with TRBJ1-3, with D perhaps TRBD1 (5 bases). The CDR3 consists of 16 residues. Germline V CDR1 and CDR2: SGHTA, FQGNSA. V lost 4 bases, J lost 0 bases, and 13 bases lay in between.

This clonotype showed up many times. The chain couples TRBV7-2 to TRBJ2-7; D may match TRBD1 or TRBD2 (5 bases each). Germline assignment: CDR1 SGHTA and CDR2 FQGNSA. The CDR3 is 15 amino acids. Trimming removed 5 bases at V and 0 bases at J, with 14 bases between. CDR3: CASSRGVIFSYEQYF. CDR3 DNA sequence: TGTGCCAGCAGCCGGGGCGTAATCTTCTCCTACGAGCAGTACTTC.

This clonotype has only a few counts. The V and J genes are TRBV20-1 and TRBJ2-2; 12 bases match TRBD2. The germline V gene has CDR1 DFQATT and CDR2 SNEGSKA (reference sequence). The J segment lost 6 bases and the V segment lost 1 base, leaving 3 bases of the junction unmatched. The CDR3 is made up of 15 amino acids. Written as DNA, the CDR3 is TGCAGTGCTAGAGGAGCTAGCGGGGGGGCCGGGGAGCTGTTTTTT. Its protein product is CSARGASGGAGELFF.

This clonotype occurred a few times. The chain uses TRBV28 and TRBJ1-2, with TRBD1 matching 9 bases. Germline V gene data show CDR1 as MDHEN and CDR2 as SYDVKM. The CDR3 is made up of 16 amino acids. With 5 bases clipped from V and 6 bases from J, the junction kept 13 bases outside the gene matches. The CDR3 DNA reads TGTGCCAGCAGTGTTACCGGGACAGGGTTTTTGAATGGCTACACCTTC. Its translation is CASSVTGTGFLNGYTF.

This clonotype turned up a few times. The chain combines TRBV12-3 or TRBV12-4 with TRBJ1-1; a weak D match, TRBD1 (6 bases). The CDR3 length is 15 residues. V gave up 6 bases and J gave up 5 bases, with 19 bases separating them. CDR3 in amino acids: CASSRPGSRGTEAFF. The CDR3, as DNA: TGTGCCAGCAGCCGACCGGGATCTAGGGGGACTGAAGCTTTCTTT.

This clonotype came up a few times. DNA of the CDR3: TGCGCCAGTTACAGGGGAGTCTTATACGAGCAGTACTTC. Translating gives CASYRGVLYEQYF. This chain connects TRBV23-1 to TRBJ2-7, with TRBD1 matching over 7 bases. Being an ORF, TRBV23-1 has a function that is uncertain. The CDR3 sequence is 13 residues long. The V gene end was trimmed by 9 bases and the J gene end by 4 bases; junction bases not matched to a gene: 9.

This clonotype showed up many times. The V call is TRBV7-2, the J call TRBJ2-6; D gene uncertain. The germline V gene encodes CDR1 SGHTA and CDR2 FQGNSA. V was cut by 9 bases and J by 0 bases, with 9 bases left in between. This CDR3 is 14 amino acids long. CDR3 in DNA: TGTGCCAGGACGGGCGGCTCTGGGGCCAACGTCCTGACTTTC. This codes for CARTGGSGANVLTF.

This sequence joins TRBV18 and TRBJ2-7; no clear D gene. V shed 3 bases and J shed 5 bases, with 8 bases lying between them. CDR3 length: 12 residues. The germline V gene encodes CDR1 KGHSH and CDR2 LQKENI. This CDR3 is CASSPTTDEQYF. The DNA for the CDR3 is TGTGCCAGCTCACCCACAACGGACGAGCAGTACTTC.

This clonotype was detected a few times. V is TRBV6-5 and J is TRBJ2-2; 8 positions match TRBD1. The CDR3 runs 16 residues. Unmatched junction bases numbered 9, after V lost 5 bases and J lost 4 bases. CDR1 and CDR2 (germline): MNHEY, SVGAGI. CDR3 nucleotides: TGTGCCAGCAGTCACAGGGGGATTACGGTCACCGGGGAGCTGTTTTTT. This gives the protein CASSHRGITVTGELFF.

The V call is TRBV4-1, the J call TRBJ2-5; D might be TRBD2 (5 bases). Trimming removed 2 bases at V and 3 bases at J, with 7 bases between. CDR3 length: 13 residues. Germline-derived CDR1 and CDR2 are MGHRA and YSYEKL. The DNA of the CDR3 is TGCGCCAGCAGCCAATGGACTGAAGAGACCCAGTACTTC. This sequence encodes CASSQWTEETQYF.

A few counts support this clonotype. The rearrangement uses TRBV25-1 and TRBJ1-5; D gene unclear. V was clipped by 1 base and J by 4 bases, with 14 bases between them. This CDR3 comprises 16 residues. Germline V gene lookup returns CDR1 MGHDK and CDR2 SYGVNS. CDR3 DNA: TGTGCCAGCAGTGAATTTACTCGCGGTAGGAATCAGCCCCAGCATTTT. Translation: CASSEFTRGRNQPQHF.

The V call is TRBV19, the J call TRBJ1-1; D may be TRBD1 (5 bases). Germline lookup yields CDR1 LNHDA and CDR2 SQIVND (reference sequence). V was clipped by 6 bases and J by 7 bases, with 12 bases between them. The CDR3 sequence is 12 residues long. The CDR3: CASRHGGIEAFF. CDR3 bases: TGTGCCAGTAGGCATGGGGGGATTGAAGCTTTCTTT.

The table lists this clonotype with many counts. The rearrangement joins TRBV6-2 or TRBV6-3 to TRBJ2-1, with 14 bases fitting TRBD2. Germline loops: CDR1 MNHEY, CDR2 SVGEGT. The CDR3 has 17 amino acids. The ends lost 4 bases at V and 2 bases at J; junction bases unmatched: 4. CDR3 sequence (DNA): TGTGCCAGCAGTTGGGGACTAGCGGGAGTAACCTACAATGAGCAGTTCTTC. This translates into CASSWGLAGVTYNEQFF.

In its sample, this clonotype was seen a few times. This chain connects TRBV20-1 to TRBJ1-5; tentatively, D is TRBD1 (6 bases). This CDR3 has 17 residues. In germline, CDR1 is DFQATT, CDR2 SNEGSKA (reference sequence). V lost 3 bases and J lost 0, with 18 bases in between. This chain's CDR3 is CSARDTGAFVSNQPQHF. The DNA for the CDR3 is TGCAGTGCTAGGGACACGGGGGCCTTCGTTAGCAATCAGCCCCAGCATTTT.

This clonotype was seen repeatedly, ten times or more. The V gene is TRBV7-2, the J gene TRBJ1-1; D uncertain. This CDR3 has 16 amino acids. V was shortened by 6 bases and J by 0 bases, with 17 bases between the two germline ends. The germline CDR1 and CDR2 sequences are SGHTA and FQGNSA. CDR3 sequence (DNA): TGTGCCAGCAGTCCGAGTGTCTCCAGAATGAACACTGAAGCTTTCTTT. Encoded protein: CASSPSVSRMNTEAFF.

Only a few counts were recorded for this clonotype. This rearrangement joins TRBV7-2 to TRBJ1-5, with D possibly being TRBD1 (5 bases). The ends were cut back, 6 bases at V and 11 bases at J, with 26 bases in the middle. The germline V gene encodes CDR1 SGHTA and CDR2 FQGNSA. The CDR3 is made up of 16 amino acids. The CDR3 DNA reads as TGTGCCAGCAGTCCAAACCCCCCAGGACAAATTCGTTCCCAGCATTTT. Protein: CASSPNPPGQIRSQHF.

The table lists this clonotype with many counts. This chain joins TRBV4-3 and TRBJ2-1; 7 bases are shared with TRBD1. The CDR3 is 16 amino acids. Germline CDR1 reads LGHNA; CDR2 reads YSLEER. J gave up 8 bases and V 5 bases, and 15 bases lay outside the gene matches. CDR3 protein: CASSSRTGTVRHEQFF. CDR3 nucleotides: TGCGCCAGCAGCTCGAGAACCGGGACAGTCCGGCATGAGCAGTTCTTC.

In this sample, this clonotype turned up many times. This rearrangement joins TRBV12-3 or TRBV12-4 to TRBJ1-3; D perhaps matches TRBD1 (5 bases). The V end was cut by 8 bases, the J end by 10 bases, with 18 bases between. This CDR3 has 13 residues. The CDR3 DNA sequence: TGTGCCAGCGCTGGGACGAGTGGTTCGACCATATATTTT. The encoded protein is CASAGTSGSTIYF.

This chain links TRBV11-2 with TRBJ2-1; a weak D match, TRBD1 (5 bases). CDR1 is SGHAT and CDR2 is FQNNGV in the germline V gene. The CDR3 sequence is 13 residues long. With 4 bases removed from V and 7 bases from J, the gap between germline ends came to 11 bases. The CDR3 spells CASSWSQGNEQFF. The CDR3 DNA reads TGTGCCAGCAGCTGGAGCCAGGGAAATGAGCAGTTCTTC.

The table lists this clonotype with many counts. This chain uses TRBV7-2 with TRBJ2-1; D is uncertain. The CDR3 extends over 14 amino acids. CDR1 is SGHTA, CDR2 FQGNSA, per germline. The ends were cut back, 2 bases at V and 10 bases at J, with 15 bases in the middle. Here the CDR3 DNA reads TGTGCCAGCAGCTTAAGGTCAGGTACTATAGAGCAGTTCTTC. The encoded protein is CASSLRSGTIEQFF.

A remark on this clonotype: A read error may be the cause here, since a much bigger clone is one base away. This chain connects TRBV7-9 to TRBJ2-1, with 8 positions matching TRBD2. V lost 6 bases and J lost 7; bases outside the gene matches: 14. Germline loops: CDR1 SEHNR, CDR2 FQNEAQ (reference sequence). This CDR3 spans 16 amino acids. For the CDR3, the DNA is TGTGCCAGCAGACTCTTGACGGGAGGGCCGGGAAATGAGCAGTTCTTC. Protein sequence: CASRLLTGGPGNEQFF.

The chain joins TRBV6-6 to TRBJ2-4; tentatively, D is TRBD1 or TRBD2 (6 bases each). The germline gives CDR1 MNHNY, CDR2 SVGAGI (reference sequence). This CDR3 has 18 residues. V dropped 4 bases and J dropped 0 bases, with 19 bases sitting between them. CDR3 residues: CASSSSRGGLKAKNIQYF. CDR3 sequence (DNA): TGTGCCAGCAGTTCCTCTAGAGGGGGGCTGAAAGCCAAAAACATTCAGTACTTC.

V and J are TRBV2 and TRBJ2-5; 10 bases are a match to TRBD2. CDR1 SNHLY and CDR2 FYNNEI come from the germline V gene. The CDR3 is 15 amino acids. V gave up 6 bases and J gave up 4 bases; unmatched junction bases: 8. The CDR3 DNA reads TGTGCCAGCAGGATGCGGCTAGCGGGAGTAGAGACCCAGTACTTC. Protein product: CASRMRLAGVETQYF.

This clonotype was detected ten times or more. The chain recombines TRBV7-2 with TRBJ2-5; D may be TRBD2 (6 bases). From germline, CDR1 is SGHTA and CDR2 FQGNSA. The CDR3 has 13 residues. V lost 7 bases and J 5 bases, leaving 14 bases between the germline ends. CDR3 region: CASKGWGVETQYF. The CDR3 DNA is TGTGCCAGCAAGGGGTGGGGGGTTGAGACCCAGTACTTC.

A word on this clonotype: One end of the junction is discordant with germline, which a read error may explain. The chain is built from TRBV4-1 and TRBJ2-5; TRBD2 agrees at 14 bases. The length of the CDR3 is 18 residues. The germline V gene encodes CDR1 MGHRA and CDR2 YSYEKL. This CDR3 is CASSPSGLAGGRGETQYF. In DNA, the CDR3 is TGTGCCAGCAGCCCGAGCGGACTAGCGGGGGGCAGGGGTGAGACCCAGTACTTC.

This clonotype was seen a handful of times. The rearrangement joins TRBV18 to TRBJ2-5; D gene ambiguous. The CDR3 runs to 13 residues. V was cut by 4 bases and J by 1 base, with 7 bases left in between. CDR1 is KGHSH and CDR2 is LQKENI in the germline V gene. The CDR3, as DNA: TGTGCCAGCTCACGTGCTACCCAAGAGACCCAGTACTTC. Translated, it gives CASSRATQETQYF.